This TCR beta chain came from a study of cytomegalovirus exposure and HLA in healthy donors. Study-level information: Among around 400 genotyped donors, more than 65% fell in the Caucasian-associated ancestry cluster.

For this clone: No antigen is known for it.

Whole-study results and caveats: A later analysis linked a missense variant in DCLRE1C to the trimming of TCR beta V and J genes. Per a later analysis, 16,951 TCR beta sequences showed association with HLA alleles at 0.05 false discovery rate.

PCR was performed using 60 Vbeta and 13 Jbeta primers. Repertoires were generated with immunoSEQ multiplex PCR, while TCRdb's copy carries only in-frame clones and drops some. The sample shows fewer than 150,000 clones, 65% to 75% of them seen only once. The TCR sequence derives from a woman in her thirties or forties in good health and CMV-seropositive. The sample comprised PBMCs.

CDR3: CSVDLQGDTQYF. Here the CDR3 DNA reads TGCAGCGTTGATCTACAGGGGGATACGCAGTATTTT. The rearrangement joins TRBV29-1 to TRBJ2-3; 7 positions agree with TRBD1. V lost 3 bases and J lost 6; bases outside the gene matches: 3. Germline-derived CDR1 and CDR2 are SQVTM and ANQGSEA. This CDR3 is 12 amino acids long.